These 29 T cell receptor beta chains were sequenced from one sample in a study of blood T cells in healthy people across ages. PCR was performed a second time for roughly 7 to 11 cycles using a sample-barcoded 5' primer and a J-beta primer mix. TCRdb itself ran the 5' RACE reads through MiXCR, one entry per CDR3 protein. Among 650,000 to 700,000 distinct CDR3 sequences listed, around 50% were seen once. The sequenced sample consisted of blood. All receptors come from a woman older than 75 in good health.

This chain uses TRBV7-2 with TRBJ1-2; no clear D gene. V lost 5 bases and J 2 bases, leaving 21 bases between the germline ends. The CDR3 totals 17 residues. The germline CDR1 and CDR2 sequences are SGHTA and FQGNSA. The CDR3 nucleotides read TGTGCCAGCAGCCTTACGGATCTCGGGTTAACGAACTATGGCTACACCTTC. Its translation: CASSLTDLGLTNYGYTF.

The gene calls are TRBV6-5 and TRBJ2-7; TRBD2 might be the D (5 bases). This CDR3 comprises 13 residues. Trimming pared 6 bases from V and 3 bases from J, leaving 12 bases between. The germline gives CDR1 MNHEY, CDR2 SVGAGI. The chain's CDR3 is CASSVAPNYEQYF. Here the CDR3 DNA reads TGTGCCAGCAGCGTAGCGCCTAACTACGAGCAGTACTTC.

This sequence joins TRBV29-1 and TRBJ2-1; D unresolved. Trimming left V 2 bases short and J 4 bases short, with 12 bases between. CDR1 is SQVTM, CDR2 ANQGSEA, per germline. The CDR3 length is 14 residues. This chain's CDR3 is CSVELARFYNEQFF. The CDR3 DNA reads as TGCAGCGTTGAACTGGCTAGATTTTACAATGAGCAGTTCTTC.

This clonotype was counted only a few times. The V call is TRBV20-1, the J call TRBJ2-1; 7 positions agree with TRBD2. The DNA matches TRBJ2-7 better at its end, which makes the J call doubtful. Germline assignment: CDR1 DFQATT and CDR2 SNEGSKA (reference sequence). The CDR3 sequence is 15 residues long. The CDR3 protein is CSARPRAGFYNEQYF. The CDR3 DNA is TGCAGTGCTAGACCCCGAGCGGGGTTCTACAATGAGCAGTACTTC.

In regard to this clonotype: It may be a read error: a sequence one base away is much more abundant. The chain uses TRBV11-2 and TRBJ2-5; a possible D gene is TRBD1 (5 bases). Germline CDR1 reads SGHAT; CDR2 reads FQNNGV. The CDR3 runs 14 residues. The CDR3 nucleotides read TGTGCCAGCGGCTTAGCTCAGGGCTGGGAGACCCAGTACTTC. The encoded protein is CASGLAQGWETQYF.

The rearrangement joins TRBV12-3 or TRBV12-4 to TRBJ1-3; no definite D call. The CDR3 totals 13 residues. Trimming cost V 5 bases and J 7 bases, with 12 bases left between them. CDR3 sequence reads: CASSVGRENTIYF. Here the CDR3 DNA reads TGTGCCAGCAGTGTAGGTCGGGAGAACACCATATATTTT.

The chain uses TRBV7-9 and TRBJ1-6; TRBD1 aligns across 7 bases. V lost 4 bases and J lost 0; bases outside the gene matches: 6. The CDR3 runs to 17 residues. Germline loops: CDR1 SEHNR, CDR2 FQNEAQ (reference sequence). The CDR3 loop is CASSSSGTDSYNSPLHF. The DNA of the CDR3 is TGTGCCAGCAGCTCTTCCGGGACAGACTCCTATAATTCACCCCTCCACTTT.

Note on this clonotype: Since a much larger clone is just one base distant, this may be a read error. The V gene is TRBV25-1, the J gene TRBJ2-1; 9 bases match TRBD1. This CDR3 has 15 residues. Trimming took 4 bases from V and 8 from J; bases not matched to a gene: 9. The germline CDR1 and CDR2 sequences are MGHDK and SYGVNS. The CDR3 is CASSGEGQGRYEQFF. In DNA, the CDR3 is TGTGCCAGCAGTGGAGAGGGACAGGGACGGTATGAGCAGTTCTTC.

This clonotype was seen at least ten times. J is TRBJ1-2 and V is TRBV2; D gene ambiguous. The germline V gene has CDR1 SNHLY and CDR2 FYNNEI. V lost 6 bases and J lost 3, with 5 bases in between. The CDR3 covers 11 residues. The CDR3 is CASRSYYGYTF. CDR3 nucleotide sequence: TGTGCCAGCAGGTCCTACTATGGCTACACCTTC.

Note on this clonotype: Being one base from a much bigger clone, this may be a read error. The rearrangement uses TRBV5-1 and TRBJ1-2; possibly TRBD1 for D (5 bases). Trimming left V 0 bases short and J 3 bases short, with 15 bases between. The germline gives CDR1 SGHRS, CDR2 YFSETQ. This CDR3 is built from 16 residues. The CDR3 DNA reads as TGCGCCAGCAGCTTGGATGGCGGGGCAGGGTACTATGGCTACACCTTC. Its translation: CASSLDGGAGYYGYTF.

The sample holds many counts of this clonotype. The chain is built from TRBV6-4 and TRBJ2-1; D is perhaps TRBD2 (5 bases). With 3 bases removed from V and 0 bases from J, the gap between germline ends came to 9 bases. Per the germline V gene, CDR1 is MRHNA and CDR2 is SNTAGT. The CDR3 extends over 15 amino acids. This CDR3 is CASSEADLSYNEQFF. CDR3 nucleotide sequence: TGTGCCAGCAGTGAAGCGGACCTCTCCTACAATGAGCAGTTCTTC.

The genes are TRBV7-9 and TRBJ2-1; D gene ambiguous. V gave up 3 bases and J gave up 2 bases, with 8 bases separating them. Germline V CDR1 and CDR2: SEHNR, FQNEAQ (reference sequence). The CDR3 extends over 14 amino acids. This CDR3 is CASSLARAYNEQFF. Here the CDR3 DNA reads TGTGCCAGCAGCTTGGCAAGGGCCTACAATGAGCAGTTCTTC.

Note on this clonotype: This may stem from a read error, because a much larger clone lies one nucleotide away. CDR3 loop: CASSSGTWYTNTQYF. The CDR3, as DNA: TGTGCCAGCAGCTCCGGGACTTGGTACACAAATACGCAGTATTTT. The J gene is TRBJ2-3, the V gene TRBV7-3; tentatively, D is TRBD2 (6 bases). This CDR3 region has 15 residues. Germline CDR1 and CDR2: SGHTA and FQGTGA.

The chain carries TRBV20-1 and TRBJ1-5; TRBD1 is a possible D gene (5 bases). V was cut by 0 bases and J by 1 base, with 7 bases left in between. This CDR3 region has 14 residues. Germline V gives CDR1 DFQATT, CDR2 SNEGSKA (reference sequence). The CDR3 region has the DNA TGCAGTGCTAGAGAAAAGGGGAGCAATCAGCCCCAGCATTTT. Amino acid sequence: CSAREKGSNQPQHF.

The V call is TRBV12-3 or TRBV12-4, the J call TRBJ1-2, with 11 bases lining up with TRBD1. CDR3 length equals 15 residues. Trimming cost V 5 bases and J 7 bases; bases outside gene matches: 9. The CDR3 nucleotides are TGTGCCAGCAGTGCAGCGGGACAGGGGGTATCTGGCTACACCTTC. Amino acid sequence: CASSAAGQGVSGYTF.

Worth noting for this clonotype: A single base separates this from a much larger clone, so it may be a read error. The chain is built from TRBV20-1 and TRBJ1-4; D remains ambiguous. V gave up 5 bases and J gave up 7 bases, with 17 bases separating them. Germline V gene lookup returns CDR1 DFQATT and CDR2 SNEGSKA (reference sequence). This CDR3 region has 14 residues. The CDR3 DNA reads as TGCAGTGCTTTCGCCGGAGGGAGTGGTGAAAAACTGTTTTTT. Its translation: CSAFAGGSGEKLFF.

This chain links TRBV6-5 with TRBJ2-7, with 9 bases aligning to TRBD1. The CDR3 consists of 14 residues. V lost 4 bases and J lost 9; bases outside the gene matches: 10. Germline CDR1 and CDR2: MNHEY and SVGAGI. DNA of the CDR3: TGTGCCAGCAGTTGGGGACAGGGCTACAATGGGCAGTACTTC. Encoded protein: CASSWGQGYNGQYF.

This clonotype was counted a few times. The chain is built from TRBV6-5 and TRBJ1-5; the match to TRBD1 covers 7 bases. Germline-derived CDR1 and CDR2 are MNHEY and SVGAGI. V lost 5 bases and J lost 6; bases outside the gene matches: 7. The CDR3 runs 14 residues. The CDR3 DNA follows: TGTGCCAGCAGTGCCGACGACAGGGCTCAGCCCCAGCATTTT. This codes for CASSADDRAQPQHF.

Regarding this clonotype: A single base separates this from a much larger clone, so it may be a read error. The rearrangement joins TRBV5-1 to TRBJ1-4, with 8 nucleotides matching TRBD1. V lost 2 bases to trimming and J lost 7 bases; unmatched junction nucleotides: 7. Germline CDR1 reads SGHRS; CDR2 reads YFSETQ. This CDR3 region has 15 residues. CDR3: CASSLQGEVSEKLFF. Written as DNA, the CDR3 is TGCGCCAGCAGCTTACAGGGGGAGGTTAGTGAAAAACTGTTTTTT. The full variable domain, with the rest looked up from reference TRBV5-1 and TRBJ1-4, is KAGVTQTPRYLIKTRGQQVTLSCSPISGHRSVSWYQQTPGQGLQFLFEYFSETQRNKGNFPGRFSGRQFSNSRSEMNVSTLELGDSALYLCASSLQGEVSEKLFFGSGTQLSVL.

The rearrangement links TRBV7-8 to TRBJ2-5; possible D gene TRBD2, 6 bases. The germline V gene has CDR1 SGHVS and CDR2 FQNEAQ. The V and J ends lost 1 base and 2 bases respectively, with 17 bases between them. The CDR3 sequence is 17 residues long. Here the CDR3 reads CASSLGFLTSPQETQYF. As DNA, the CDR3 is TGTGCCAGCAGCTTAGGCTTCCTAACTAGCCCGCAAGAGACCCAGTACTTC. Complete variable domain (other parts from reference TRBV7-8 and TRBJ2-5): GAGVSQSPRYKVAKRGQDVALRCDPISGHVSLFWYQQALGQGPEFLTYFQNEAQLDKSGLPSDRFFAERPEGSVSTLKIQRTQQEDSAVYLCASSLGFLTSPQETQYFGPGTRLLVL.

The CDR3 here is CATSSQAGAGWETQYF. The CDR3 DNA reads TGTGCCACCAGCAGTCAAGCGGGAGCGGGTTGGGAGACCCAGTACTTC. The chain has TRBV15 and TRBJ2-5, with 8 bases matching TRBD2. CDR3 length: 16 amino acids. J lost 5 bases, V lost 3 bases, and 11 bases had no gene match. CDR1 is LNHNV and CDR2 is YYDKDF in the germline V gene (reference sequence).

This chain connects TRBV20-1 to TRBJ1-6; tentatively, D is TRBD1 (5 bases). V was shortened by 1 base and J by 5 bases, with 12 bases between the two germline ends. This CDR3 contains 15 residues. Germline assignment: CDR1 DFQATT and CDR2 SNEGSKA (reference sequence). In nucleotides, the CDR3 is TGCAGTGCTAGAGTGGCCCAGGGCAATAATTCACCCCTCCACTTT. It translates to CSARVAQGNNSPLHF.

The V and J genes are TRBV20-1 and TRBJ2-3, with D possibly TRBD2 on 5 matching bases. The CDR3 runs 18 residues. CDR1 and CDR2 (germline): DFQATT, SNEGSKA (reference sequence). Trimming cost V 3 bases and J 1 base, with 23 bases left between them. The CDR3 here is CSARVTSGPLSGTDTQYF. CDR3 DNA sequence: TGCAGTGCTAGGGTAACCAGCGGTCCCCTGTCTGGCACAGATACGCAGTATTTT.

V and J are TRBV5-6 and TRBJ1-1; no firm D call. Germline V gene data show CDR1 as SGHDT and CDR2 as YYEEEE. Trimming pared 0 bases from V and 1 base from J, leaving 7 bases between. This CDR3 spans 14 amino acids. The CDR3 loop reads CASSLGAPNTEAFF. CDR3 nucleotide sequence: TGTGCCAGCAGCTTGGGGGCACCGAACACTGAAGCTTTCTTT.

V usage is TRBV12-3 or TRBV12-4 and J usage is TRBJ1-5, with 7 nucleotides matching TRBD1. The CDR3 totals 15 residues. V lost 2 bases, J lost 7 bases, and 8 bases stayed unmatched. The CDR3 nucleotides are TGTGCCAGCAGTTTATTTCAGGGGGTCGGACAGCCCCAGCATTTT. It yields the protein CASSLFQGVGQPQHF.

This clonotype was counted between two and nine times. The chain uses TRBV3-1 and TRBJ2-1, with D possibly matching TRBD1 (5 bases). Germline V gives CDR1 LGHDT, CDR2 YNNKEL (reference sequence). This CDR3 has 12 amino acids. Trimming removed 1 base from V and 8 bases from J, with 6 bases in between. DNA of the CDR3: TGTGCCAGCAGCCAAGTCAGGGATGAGCAGTTCTTC. Residues: CASSQVRDEQFF.

This clonotype has at least ten counts. The V and J genes are TRBV24-1 and TRBJ2-3; tentatively, D is TRBD2 (6 bases). CDR1 is KGHDR and CDR2 is SFDVKD in the germline V gene. The CDR3 covers 17 residues. V was cut by 5 bases and J by 1 base, with 18 bases left in between. CDR3 nucleotides: TGTGCCACCAGTGGTTTCGGGGACTCACCCCGCACAGATACGCAGTATTTT. As protein: CATSGFGDSPRTDTQYF.

The rearrangement links TRBV12-3 or TRBV12-4 to TRBJ2-3; weak D call: TRBD2 (5 bases). The CDR3 consists of 14 residues. Deletions cut 5 bases from V and 4 bases from J, with 13 bases between. The CDR3 nucleotides read TGTGCCAGCAGTGTTAGCAACGGGGCAGATACGCAGTATTTT. Protein product: CASSVSNGADTQYF.

This clonotype was detected a few times. The chain combines TRBV28 with TRBJ1-1; D is unclear. The CDR3 covers 10 residues. The germline V gene encodes CDR1 MDHEN and CDR2 SYDVKM. The ends were cut back, 5 bases at V and 3 bases at J, with 1 base in the middle. The chain's CDR3 is CASSHTEAFF. The DNA for the CDR3 is TGTGCCAGCAGTCACACTGAAGCTTTCTTT.